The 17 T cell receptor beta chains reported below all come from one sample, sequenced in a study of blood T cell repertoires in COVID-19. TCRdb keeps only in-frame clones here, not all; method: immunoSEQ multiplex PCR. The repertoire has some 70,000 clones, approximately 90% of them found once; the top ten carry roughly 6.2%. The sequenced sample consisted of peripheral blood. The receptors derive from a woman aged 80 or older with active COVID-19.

This CDR3 reads CASKTGDDTEAFF. DNA of the CDR3: TGCGCCAGCAAAACAGGGGATGACACTGAAGCTTTCTTT. The rearrangement joins TRBV5-1 to TRBJ1-1; TRBD1 agrees at 7 bases. This CDR3 has 13 residues. The V segment lost 6 bases and the J segment 3 bases; nucleotides outside the gene matches: 5. Germline CDR1 SGHRS, CDR2 YFSETQ. Full variable domain (outside the CDR3, taken from reference TRBV5-1 and TRBJ1-1): KAGVTQTPRYLIKTRGQQVTLSCSPISGHRSVSWYQQTPGQGLQFLFEYFSETQRNKGNFPGRFSGRQFSNSRSEMNVSTLELGDSALYLCASKTGDDTEAFFGQGTRLTVV.

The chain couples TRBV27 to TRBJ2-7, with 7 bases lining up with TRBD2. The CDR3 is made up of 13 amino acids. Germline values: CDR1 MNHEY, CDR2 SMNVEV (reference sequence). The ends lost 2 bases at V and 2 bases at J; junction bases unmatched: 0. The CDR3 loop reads CASSLAGAYEQYF. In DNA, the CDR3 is TGTGCCAGCAGTTTAGCGGGGGCCTACGAGCAGTACTTC.

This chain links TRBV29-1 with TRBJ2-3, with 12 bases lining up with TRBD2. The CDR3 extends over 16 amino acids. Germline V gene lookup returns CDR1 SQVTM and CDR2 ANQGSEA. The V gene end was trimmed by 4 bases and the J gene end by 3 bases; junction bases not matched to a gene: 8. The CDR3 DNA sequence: TGCAGCGTTGCCGCTAGCGGGAGGGCCTGGACAGATACGCAGTATTTT. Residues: CSVAASGRAWTDTQYF.

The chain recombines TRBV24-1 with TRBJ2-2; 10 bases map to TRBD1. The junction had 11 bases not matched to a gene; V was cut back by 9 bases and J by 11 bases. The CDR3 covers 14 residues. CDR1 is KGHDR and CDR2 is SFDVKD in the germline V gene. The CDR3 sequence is CATSRQGASAELFF. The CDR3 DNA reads TGTGCCACCTCTAGACAGGGGGCGTCCGCCGAGCTGTTTTTT.

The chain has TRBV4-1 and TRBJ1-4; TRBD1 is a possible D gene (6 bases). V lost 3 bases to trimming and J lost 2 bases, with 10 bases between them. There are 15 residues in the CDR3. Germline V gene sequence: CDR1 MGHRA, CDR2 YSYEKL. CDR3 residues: CASSQRTATNEKLFF. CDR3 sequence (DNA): TGCGCCAGCAGCCAGCGGACAGCTACTAATGAAAAACTGTTTTTT.

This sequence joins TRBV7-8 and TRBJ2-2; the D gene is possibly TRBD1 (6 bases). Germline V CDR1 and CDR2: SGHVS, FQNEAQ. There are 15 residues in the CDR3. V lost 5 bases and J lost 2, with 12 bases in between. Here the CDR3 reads CASSGRDTNTGELFF. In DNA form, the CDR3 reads TGTGCCAGCAGCGGCCGGGACACTAACACCGGGGAGCTGTTTTTT.

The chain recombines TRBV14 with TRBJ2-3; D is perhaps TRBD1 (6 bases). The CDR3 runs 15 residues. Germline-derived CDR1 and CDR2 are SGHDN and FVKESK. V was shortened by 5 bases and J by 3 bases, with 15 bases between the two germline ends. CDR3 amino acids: CASSYTAGETDTQYF. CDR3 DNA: TGTGCCAGCAGCTACACGGCAGGGGAGACAGATACGCAGTATTTT.

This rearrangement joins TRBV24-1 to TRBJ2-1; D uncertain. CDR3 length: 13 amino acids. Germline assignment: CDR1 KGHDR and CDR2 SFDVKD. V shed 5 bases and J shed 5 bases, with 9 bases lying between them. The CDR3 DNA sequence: TGTGCCACCAGTGTAGGCGGTAACAATGAGCAGTTCTTC. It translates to CATSVGGNNEQFF.

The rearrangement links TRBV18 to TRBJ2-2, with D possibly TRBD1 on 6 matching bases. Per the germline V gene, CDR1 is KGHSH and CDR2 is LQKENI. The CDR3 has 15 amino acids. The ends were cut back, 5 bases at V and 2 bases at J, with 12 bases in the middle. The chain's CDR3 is CASSNDRRNTGELFF. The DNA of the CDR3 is TGTGCCAGCTCAAACGACAGGAGAAACACCGGGGAGCTGTTTTTT.

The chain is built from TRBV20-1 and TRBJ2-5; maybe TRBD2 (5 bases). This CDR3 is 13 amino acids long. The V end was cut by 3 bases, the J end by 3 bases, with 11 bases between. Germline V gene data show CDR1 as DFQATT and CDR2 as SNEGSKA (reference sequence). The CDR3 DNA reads TGCAGTGCTAGTGTCCTAGCCAAAGAGACCCAGTACTTC. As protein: CSASVLAKETQYF.

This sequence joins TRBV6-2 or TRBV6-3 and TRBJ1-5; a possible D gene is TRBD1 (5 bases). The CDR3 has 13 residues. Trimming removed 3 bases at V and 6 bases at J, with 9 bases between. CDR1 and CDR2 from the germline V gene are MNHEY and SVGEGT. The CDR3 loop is CASSYSTVQPQHF. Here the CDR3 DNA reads TGTGCCAGCAGTTATTCGACAGTTCAGCCCCAGCATTTT.

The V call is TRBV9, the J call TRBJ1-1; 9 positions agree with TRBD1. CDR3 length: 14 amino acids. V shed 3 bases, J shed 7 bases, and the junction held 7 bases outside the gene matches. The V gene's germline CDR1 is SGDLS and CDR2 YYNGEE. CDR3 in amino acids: CASSDPGQGGEAFF. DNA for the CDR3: TGTGCCAGCAGCGATCCGGGACAGGGTGGTGAAGCTTTCTTT.

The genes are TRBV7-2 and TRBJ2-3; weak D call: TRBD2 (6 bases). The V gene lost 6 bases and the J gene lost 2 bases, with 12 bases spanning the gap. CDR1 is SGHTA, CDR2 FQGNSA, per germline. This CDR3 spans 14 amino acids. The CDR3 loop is CASRLGGYTDTQYF. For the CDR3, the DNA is TGTGCCAGCAGACTCGGGGGATACACAGATACGCAGTATTTT.

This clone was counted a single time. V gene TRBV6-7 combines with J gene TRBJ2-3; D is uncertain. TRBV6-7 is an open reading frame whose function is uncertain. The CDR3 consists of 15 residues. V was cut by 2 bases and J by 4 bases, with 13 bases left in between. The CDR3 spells CASSYVKQVPDTQYF. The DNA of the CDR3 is TGTGCCAGCAGTTACGTGAAGCAGGTACCAGATACGCAGTATTTT.

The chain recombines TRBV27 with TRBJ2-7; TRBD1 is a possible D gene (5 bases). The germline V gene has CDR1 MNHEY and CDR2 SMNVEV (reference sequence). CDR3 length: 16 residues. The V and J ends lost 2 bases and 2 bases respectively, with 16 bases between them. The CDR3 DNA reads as TGTGCCAGCAGTTTAATTCCTCGGCAGGGAACCTACGAGCAGTACTTC. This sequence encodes CASSLIPRQGTYEQYF.

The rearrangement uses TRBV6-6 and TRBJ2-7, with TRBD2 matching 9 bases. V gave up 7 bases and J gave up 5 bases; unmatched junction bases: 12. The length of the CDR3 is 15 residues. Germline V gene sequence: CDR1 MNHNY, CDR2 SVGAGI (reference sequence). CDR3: CASTLWSGRNDEQYF. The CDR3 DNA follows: TGTGCCAGCACCTTATGGAGCGGGAGGAACGACGAGCAGTACTTC.

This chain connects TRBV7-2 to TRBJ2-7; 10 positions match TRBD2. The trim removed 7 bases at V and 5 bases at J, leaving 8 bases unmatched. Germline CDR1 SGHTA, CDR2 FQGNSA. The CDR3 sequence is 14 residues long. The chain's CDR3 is CASTPGLARHEQYF. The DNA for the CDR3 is TGTGCCAGCACCCCGGGACTAGCGAGGCACGAGCAGTACTTC.